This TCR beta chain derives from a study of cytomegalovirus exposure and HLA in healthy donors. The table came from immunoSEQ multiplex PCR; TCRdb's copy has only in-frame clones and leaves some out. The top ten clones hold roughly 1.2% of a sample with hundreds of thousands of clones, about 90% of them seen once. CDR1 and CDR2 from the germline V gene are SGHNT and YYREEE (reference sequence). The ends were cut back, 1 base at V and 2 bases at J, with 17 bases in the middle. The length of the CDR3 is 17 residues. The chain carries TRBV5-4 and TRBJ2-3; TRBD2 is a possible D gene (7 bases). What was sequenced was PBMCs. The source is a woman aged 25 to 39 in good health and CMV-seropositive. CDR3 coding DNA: TGTGCCAGCAGCTTGTACCTAAGGGGGGGATACACAGATACGCAGTATTTT. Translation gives CASSLYLRGGYTDTQYF.